Below, one TCR beta chain is given with its context. The data were obtained in a study of blood T cell repertoires in COVID-19. The method was immunoSEQ multiplex PCR; TCRdb's version includes in-frame clones alone and lacks a portion of them. The sample contains 150,000 to 200,000 clones, more than 75% of which appear only once. Trimming cost V 10 bases and J 0 bases, with 16 bases left between them. The CDR3 has 14 amino acids. Germline-derived CDR1 and CDR2 are LNHDA and SQIVND (reference sequence). Input material: peripheral blood. The clonotype comes from a man aged 35-49 years with active or convalescent COVID-19. V is TRBV19 and J is TRBJ2-7; D perhaps matches TRBD1 (6 bases). Here the CDR3 reads CATHDRSFSYEQYF. The CDR3 bases are TGTGCCACCCACGACAGGAGCTTCTCCTACGAGCAGTACTTC.